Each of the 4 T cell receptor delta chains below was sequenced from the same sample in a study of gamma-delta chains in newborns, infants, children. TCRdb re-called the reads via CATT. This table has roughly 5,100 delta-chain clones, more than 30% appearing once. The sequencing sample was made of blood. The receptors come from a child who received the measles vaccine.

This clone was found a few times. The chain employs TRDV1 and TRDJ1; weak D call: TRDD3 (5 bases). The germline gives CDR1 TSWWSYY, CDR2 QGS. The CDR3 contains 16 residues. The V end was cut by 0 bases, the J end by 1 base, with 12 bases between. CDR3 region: CALGELRDVATDKLIF. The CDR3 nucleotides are TGTGCTCTTGGGGAACTGAGGGATGTGGCCACCGATAAACTCATCTTT.

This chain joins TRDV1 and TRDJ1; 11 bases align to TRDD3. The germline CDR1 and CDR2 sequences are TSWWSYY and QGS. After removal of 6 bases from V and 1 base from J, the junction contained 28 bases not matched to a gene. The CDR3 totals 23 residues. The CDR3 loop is CALGPSGHLRWWGIREGTDKLIF. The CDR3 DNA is TGTGCTCTTGGCCCCAGTGGTCATCTACGTTGGTGGGGGATACGAGAGGGCACCGATAAACTCATCTTT.

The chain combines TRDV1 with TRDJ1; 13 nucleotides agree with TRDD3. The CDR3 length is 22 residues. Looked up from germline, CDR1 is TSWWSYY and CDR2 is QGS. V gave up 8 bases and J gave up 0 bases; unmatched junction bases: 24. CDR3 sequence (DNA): TGTGCTCTTCCCACCTCATACCAGTACTGGGGGATACGCGGGTCTTACACCGATAAACTCATCTTT. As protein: CALPTSYQYWGIRGSYTDKLIF.

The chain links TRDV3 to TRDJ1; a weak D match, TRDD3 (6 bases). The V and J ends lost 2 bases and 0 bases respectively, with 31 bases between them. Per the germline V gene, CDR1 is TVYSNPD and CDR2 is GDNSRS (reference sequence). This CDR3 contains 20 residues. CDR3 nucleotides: TGTGCCTTTTTCCTCCCTTTTTGGTGGGGGCCATACCCGTACACCGATAAACTCATCTTT. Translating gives CAFFLPFWWGPYPYTDKLIF.